Each of the 29 T cell receptor beta chains below was sequenced from the same sample in a study of T cell repertoires in aging, cancer and after chemotherapy. Rearranged V-D-J TRB sequences were amplified with a mixed TRB-A/B primer pool. In TCRdb, the multiplex PCR reads were re-called with MiXCR into one record per CDR3 protein. The top ten clones hold 8.5% of a sample with about 6,700 distinct CDR3 sequences, over 20% of them seen once. Amplification of TCR beta used genomic DNA extracted from peripheral blood. Specimen: blood. The receptors originated from a human donor with a blood cancer.

The genes are TRBV6-6 and TRBJ1-4; D not certain. V was pared by 6 bases and J by 4 bases, with 15 bases between. The germline V gene encodes CDR1 MNHNY and CDR2 SVGAGI (reference sequence). The CDR3 totals 15 residues. This chain's CDR3 is CASSPGRSDNEKLFF. CDR3 in DNA: TGTGCCAGCAGCCCCGGGAGGTCAGATAATGAAAAACTGTTTTTT.

By its share, this clonotype is medium-sized. The V and J genes are TRBV5-4 and TRBJ2-5, with TRBD1 identical over 10 bases. The CDR3 sequence is 13 residues long. The J segment lost 5 bases and the V segment lost 4 bases, leaving 2 bases of the junction unmatched. Germline CDR1 reads SGHNT; CDR2 reads YYREEE (reference sequence). The CDR3: CASSPDRGETQYF. The DNA for the CDR3 is TGTGCCAGCAGCCCGGACAGGGGGGAGACCCAGTACTTC.

Within the sample, this clonotype is medium-sized. The chain couples TRBV6-5 to TRBJ1-2, with D possibly TRBD1 on 5 matching bases. Germline V gene lookup returns CDR1 MNHEY and CDR2 SVGAGI. With 5 bases removed from V and 0 bases from J, the gap between germline ends came to 13 bases. This CDR3 is built from 15 residues. The CDR3 DNA reads TGTGCCAGCAGTAGACAGAGCTTAGCTAACTATGGCTACACCTTC. Translated: CASSRQSLANYGYTF.

Comments on this clonotype: A much larger clone lies one base from this, so it may be a read error. This chain connects TRBV18 to TRBJ2-3, with TRBD2 identical over 10 bases. Germline V gene sequence: CDR1 KGHSH, CDR2 LQKENI. This CDR3 contains 15 residues. J lost 6 bases, V lost 1 base, and 4 bases had no gene match. CDR3 coding DNA: TGTGCCAGCTCACCACTAGCGGGAGGTGGGGATACGCAGTATTTT. Its translation: CASSPLAGGGDTQYF.

Within the sample, this clonotype is medium-sized. V is TRBV5-5 and J is TRBJ1-2, with D unresolved. Germline CDR1 and CDR2: SGHKS and YYEKEE (reference sequence). This CDR3 contains 15 residues. V lost 4 bases to trimming and J lost 2 bases, with 15 bases between them. The CDR3, as DNA: TGTGCCAGCAGCACCGTCTCTCCCGGAAACTATGGCTACACCTTC. Translation: CASSTVSPGNYGYTF.

The chain is built from TRBV20-1 and TRBJ2-3; 8 nucleotides match TRBD2. The junction had 12 bases not matched to a gene; V was cut back by 5 bases and J by 2 bases. Germline values: CDR1 DFQATT, CDR2 SNEGSKA (reference sequence). This CDR3 is 16 amino acids long. This CDR3 is CSAATPLAGNTDTQYF. The CDR3 DNA sequence: TGCAGTGCTGCCACACCCCTAGCGGGCAACACAGATACGCAGTATTTT.

The V gene is TRBV18, the J gene TRBJ1-1; a weak D match, TRBD1 (6 bases). Trimming took off 2 bases at V and 0 bases at J, with 13 bases between the two ends. The CDR3 totals 16 residues. Germline values: CDR1 KGHSH, CDR2 LQKENI. The CDR3 bases are TGTGCCAGCTCACCATTGGAGGGGGTGTTGAACACTGAAGCTTTCTTT. Translated, it gives CASSPLEGVLNTEAFF.

The rearrangement links TRBV7-2 to TRBJ1-1, with D unclear. Trimming cost V 1 base and J 1 base, with 10 bases left between them. The CDR3 length is 15 residues. The V gene's germline CDR1 is SGHTA and CDR2 FQGNSA. The CDR3 spells CASSLGSGWNTEAFF. The CDR3 nucleotides read TGTGCCAGCAGCTTAGGATCCGGGTGGAACACTGAAGCTTTCTTT.

This clonotype was seen a handful of times. The chain carries TRBV19 and TRBJ2-4, with 8 positions matching TRBD1. Germline assignment: CDR1 LNHDA and CDR2 SQIVND (reference sequence). V shed 3 bases and J 1 base; nucleotides not matched to a gene: 5. The CDR3 sequence is 16 residues long. CDR3 sequence (DNA): TGTGCCAGTAGTATCGGGCAGGGGGCGGCCAAAAACATTCAGTACTTC. It codes for CASSIGQGAAKNIQYF.

This clonotype is labeled medium-sized. V is TRBV6-5 and J is TRBJ2-6; D may be TRBD1 (6 bases). Trimming cost V 6 bases and J 0 bases, with 9 bases left between them. CDR3 length: 15 amino acids. In germline, CDR1 is MNHEY, CDR2 SVGAGI. The CDR3 DNA follows: TGTGCCAGCAGAAGGACAGCCTCTGGGGCCAACGTCCTGACTTTC. It translates to CASRRTASGANVLTF.

This clonotype was observed a handful of times. The rearrangement joins TRBV18 to TRBJ1-3, with 9 bases lining up with TRBD1. The CDR3 has 19 residues. The V segment lost 4 bases and the J segment 0 bases; nucleotides outside the gene matches: 13. Looked up from germline, CDR1 is KGHSH and CDR2 is LQKENI. The CDR3 nucleotides are TGTGCCAGCTCACTCCGGGACAGGGCTATTGAGTTCTCTGGAAACACCATATATTTT. Amino acid sequence: CASSLRDRAIEFSGNTIYF.

This sequence joins TRBV28 and TRBJ2-2; D remains ambiguous. Looked up from germline, CDR1 is MDHEN and CDR2 is SYDVKM. The CDR3 spans 16 residues. V lost 3 bases and J 0 bases, leaving 11 bases between the germline ends. CDR3 residues: CASSFLGRPNTGELFF. In DNA, the CDR3 is TGTGCCAGCAGTTTCCTAGGCAGACCGAACACCGGGGAGCTGTTTTTT. The full variable domain, its missing parts supplied by reference TRBV28 and TRBJ2-2, is DVKVTQSSRYLVKRTGEKVFLECVQDMDHENMFWYRQDPGLGLRLIYFSYDVKMKEKGDIPEGYSVSREKKERFSLILESASTNQTSMYLCASSFLGRPNTGELFFGEGSRLTVL.

This clonotype qualifies as medium-sized. The CDR3 loop is CASGGQGSEQFF. The CDR3 region has the DNA TGTGCCAGCGGTGGACAGGGCAGTGAGCAGTTCTTC. The J gene is TRBJ2-1, the V gene TRBV27; TRBD1 aligns across 8 bases. Trimming took 8 bases from V and 9 from J; bases not matched to a gene: 6. The germline V gene has CDR1 MNHEY and CDR2 SMNVEV (reference sequence). This CDR3 region has 12 residues.

The rearrangement links TRBV11-1 to TRBJ1-3; 10 nucleotides line up with TRBD1. V shed 5 bases and J 4 bases; nucleotides not matched to a gene: 14. The CDR3 has 18 amino acids. Germline V CDR1 and CDR2: SGHAT, FQDESV (reference sequence). The CDR3 reads CASSRRNSGTGDGNTIYF. CDR3 bases: TGTGCCAGCAGCAGAAGGAACTCCGGGACAGGGGACGGAAACACCATATATTTT.

This clonotype was seen only a few times. This chain links TRBV7-9 with TRBJ2-3, with TRBD2 as a possible D gene (5 bases). Germline CDR1 reads SEHNR; CDR2 reads FQNEAQ (reference sequence). Deletions cut 4 bases from V and 2 bases from J, with 7 bases between. The CDR3 is 13 amino acids. CDR3 nucleotide sequence: TGTGCCAGCAGCTCGGACTTCACAGATACGCAGTATTTT. Translating it yields CASSSDFTDTQYF.

There are a few counts of this clonotype. The chain links TRBV6-2 or TRBV6-3 to TRBJ2-1, with 11 bases lining up with TRBD2. V lost 9 bases and J lost 9; bases outside the gene matches: 7. The germline CDR1 and CDR2 sequences are MNHEY and SVGEGT. The CDR3 length is 13 residues. The CDR3 loop is CASTRLAGSEQFF. CDR3 nucleotides: TGTGCCAGTACTAGACTAGCGGGAAGTGAGCAGTTCTTC.

For the CDR3, the DNA is TGTGCCAGTCGCACGACAGGGTCTGGAAACACCATATATTTT. It is translated as CASRTTGSGNTIYF. The chain links TRBV19 to TRBJ1-3; 7 nucleotides match TRBD1. J was trimmed by 1 base and V by 8 bases; bases with no gene match: 5. Germline assignment: CDR1 LNHDA and CDR2 SQIVND (reference sequence). The CDR3 has 14 amino acids.

This clonotype is medium-sized by share. The chain employs TRBV6-5 and TRBJ2-3, with TRBD2 matching over 10 bases. This CDR3 region has 15 residues. Germline CDR1 MNHEY, CDR2 SVGAGI. V lost 10 bases and J lost 6; bases outside the gene matches: 13. As DNA, the CDR3 is TGTGCCACCCAGACTAGCGGGTTTCCCATCGATACGCAGTATTTT. Encoded protein: CATQTSGFPIDTQYF.

V usage is TRBV4-3 and J usage is TRBJ2-1, with 13 bases matching TRBD2. Germline V lookup: CDR1 LGHNA, CDR2 YSLEER. The ends lost 1 base at V and 4 bases at J; junction bases unmatched: 4. This CDR3 contains 17 residues. CDR3 DNA: TGCGCCAGCAGCCAAGGGTGGACTAGCGGGAGATACAATGAGCAGTTCTTC. Translated: CASSQGWTSGRYNEQFF.

In its sample, this clonotype is medium-sized (0.01 to 0.1%). V is TRBV19 and J is TRBJ1-5; TRBD1 might be the D (5 bases). CDR1 and CDR2 from the germline V gene are LNHDA and SQIVND (reference sequence). Trimming removed 6 bases from V and 2 bases from J, with 8 bases in between. The CDR3 extends over 13 amino acids. As DNA, the CDR3 is TGTGCCAGTAGGGTGGGGGGCAATCAGCCCCAGCATTTT. Encoded protein: CASRVGGNQPQHF.

The chain carries TRBV28 and TRBJ2-3; no clear D gene. V was cut by 8 bases and J by 0 bases, with 15 bases left in between. In germline, CDR1 is MDHEN, CDR2 SYDVKM. CDR3 length: 15 amino acids. CDR3 sequence (DNA): TGTGCCAGCGGGTCTCAGAGATCTAGCACAGATACGCAGTATTTT. Its protein product is CASGSQRSSTDTQYF.

By sample share, this clonotype is medium-sized. The chain employs TRBV6-6 and TRBJ2-1; no reliable D call. In germline, CDR1 is MNHNY, CDR2 SVGAGI (reference sequence). Deletions cut 7 bases from V and 0 bases from J, with 7 bases between. CDR3 size: 13 residues. The CDR3 region has the DNA TGTGCCAGCACTCCGAGCTCCTACAATGAGCAGTTCTTC. This codes for CASTPSSYNEQFF.

The V gene is TRBV7-9, the J gene TRBJ2-3; D gene ambiguous. This CDR3 has 14 residues. Germline V gene sequence: CDR1 SEHNR, CDR2 FQNEAQ (reference sequence). Trimming shortened V by 1 base and J by 6 bases, and 11 bases separated the two germline ends. In DNA, the CDR3 is TGTGCCAGCAGCTTAGGAATAAAAGAGGATACGCAGTATTTT. This gives the protein CASSLGIKEDTQYF.

By frequency in the sample, this clonotype is medium-sized. This chain links TRBV13 with TRBJ2-2; the D gene is possibly TRBD1 (6 bases). Trimming removed 8 bases at V and 5 bases at J, with 9 bases between. Germline CDR1 is PRHDT and CDR2 is FYEKMQ (reference sequence). The CDR3 covers 12 residues. This CDR3 reads CASVTGTGELFF. The CDR3 DNA follows: TGTGCCAGCGTAACAGGGACCGGGGAGCTGTTTTTT.

This clonotype has just one count. The chain joins TRBV5-1 to TRBJ2-3, with D tentatively TRBD2 (7 bases). Trimming removed 6 bases at V and 2 bases at J, with 16 bases between. CDR1 SGHRS and CDR2 YFSETQ come from the germline V gene. This CDR3 is 15 amino acids long. The CDR3 here is CASTPRGASTDTQYF. The CDR3 nucleotides read TGCGCCAGCACACCACGGGGGGCCTCCACAGATACGCAGTATTTT.

The rearrangement uses TRBV20-1 and TRBJ2-3; perhaps TRBD1 as D (5 bases). The V gene lost 5 bases and the J gene lost 0 bases, with 27 bases spanning the gap. The CDR3 sequence is 19 residues long. Germline V gene sequence: CDR1 DFQATT, CDR2 SNEGSKA (reference sequence). The CDR3 bases are TGCAGTGCTCCCCGCCCCGGCAGGGTCGGCGTAGGTAGCACAGATACGCAGTATTTT. Amino acids: CSAPRPGRVGVGSTDTQYF.

This chain connects TRBV6-6 to TRBJ1-5; 11 bases map to TRBD1. Germline CDR1 MNHNY, CDR2 SVGAGI (reference sequence). The CDR3 spans 18 residues. V lost 6 bases and J lost 2; bases outside the gene matches: 12. In DNA, the CDR3 is TGTGCCAGCAGCCCATACGGACAGGGGGCGCGAGGCAATCAGCCCCAGCATTTT. Its translation: CASSPYGQGARGNQPQHF.

V is TRBV6-2 or TRBV6-3 and J is TRBJ2-1; TRBD2 matches at 10 bases. The CDR3 runs to 17 residues. Germline CDR1 MNHEY, CDR2 SVGEGT. Trimming removed 6 bases from V and 6 bases from J; junction bases left unmatched: 14. The CDR3 coding sequence is TGTGCCAGCAGCCCCATCCCCAGCGGGAGGGCCCCCAATGAGCAGTTCTTC. This translates into CASSPIPSGRAPNEQFF.

This chain connects TRBV18 to TRBJ2-5; 10 bases align to TRBD2. Germline V lookup: CDR1 KGHSH, CDR2 LQKENI. The CDR3 totals 13 residues. V lost 4 bases, J lost 5 bases, and 1 base stayed unmatched. The CDR3, as DNA: TGTGCCAGCTCACAGACTAGCGGGGAGACCCAGTACTTC. It yields the protein CASSQTSGETQYF. The full variable domain, completed using reference TRBV18 and TRBJ2-5, is NAGVMQNPRHLVRRRGQEARLRCSPMKGHSHVYWYRQLPEEGLKFMVYLQKENIIDESGMPKERFSAEFPKEGPSILRIQQVVRGDSAAYFCASSQTSGETQYFGPGTRLLVL.